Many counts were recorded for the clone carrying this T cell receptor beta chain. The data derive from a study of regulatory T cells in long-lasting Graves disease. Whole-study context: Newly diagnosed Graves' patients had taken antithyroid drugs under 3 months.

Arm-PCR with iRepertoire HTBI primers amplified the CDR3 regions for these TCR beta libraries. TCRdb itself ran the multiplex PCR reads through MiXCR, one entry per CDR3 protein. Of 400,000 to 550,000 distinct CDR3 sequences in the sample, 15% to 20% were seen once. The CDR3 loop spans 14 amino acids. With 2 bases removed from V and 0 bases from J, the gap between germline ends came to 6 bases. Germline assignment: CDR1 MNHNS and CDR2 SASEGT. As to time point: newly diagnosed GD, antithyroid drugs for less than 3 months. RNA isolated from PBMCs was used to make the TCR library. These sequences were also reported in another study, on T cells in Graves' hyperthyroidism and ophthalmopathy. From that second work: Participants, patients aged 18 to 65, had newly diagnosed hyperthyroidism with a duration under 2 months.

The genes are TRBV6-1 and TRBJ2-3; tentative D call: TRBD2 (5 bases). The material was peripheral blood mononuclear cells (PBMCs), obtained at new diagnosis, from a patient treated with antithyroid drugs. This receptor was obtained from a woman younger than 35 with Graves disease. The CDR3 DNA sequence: TGTGCCAGCAGTGAACGGGGAAGCACAGATACGCAGTATTTT. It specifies CASSERGSTDTQYF.